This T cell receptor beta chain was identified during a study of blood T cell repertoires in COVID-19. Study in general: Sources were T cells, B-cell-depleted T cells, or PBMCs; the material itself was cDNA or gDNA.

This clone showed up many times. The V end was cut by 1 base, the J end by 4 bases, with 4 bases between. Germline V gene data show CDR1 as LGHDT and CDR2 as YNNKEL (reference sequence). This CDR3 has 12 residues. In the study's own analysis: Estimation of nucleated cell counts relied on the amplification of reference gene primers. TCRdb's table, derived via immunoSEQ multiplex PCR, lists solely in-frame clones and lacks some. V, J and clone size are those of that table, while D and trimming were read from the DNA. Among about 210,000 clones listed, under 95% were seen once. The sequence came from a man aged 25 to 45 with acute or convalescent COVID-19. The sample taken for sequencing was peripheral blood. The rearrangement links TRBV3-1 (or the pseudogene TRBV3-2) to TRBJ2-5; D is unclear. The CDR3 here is CASSQGGETQYF. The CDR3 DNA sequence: TGTGCCAGCAGCCAAGGCGGAGAGACCCAGTACTTC.